The 27 T cell receptor beta chains below were found in one sample sequenced in a study of OX40 agonist ivuxolimab in advanced cancers. TCRdb keeps only in-frame clones here, not all; method: immunoSEQ multiplex PCR. Among around 55,000 clones listed, 77% were seen once. This sample comprised CD4+ or CD8+ T cells sorted from blood, obtained in a trial of the OX40 agonist ivuxolimab. Receptors were obtained from an adult with an advanced solid tumor such as melanoma, head and neck, liver or kidney cancer.

The chain recombines TRBV29-1 with TRBJ2-6; D is unclear. CDR1 is SQVTM, CDR2 ANQGSEA, per germline. The CDR3 is 14 residues long. V was shortened by 3 bases and J by 0 bases, with 6 bases between the two germline ends. CDR3 nucleotides: TGCAGCGTTGATCATATCTCTGGGGCCAACGTCCTGACTTTC. The encoded protein is CSVDHISGANVLTF.

The V call is TRBV14, the J call TRBJ1-2; TRBD1 might be the D (6 bases). From germline, CDR1 is SGHDN and CDR2 FVKESK. Trimming shortened V by 4 bases and J by 1 base, and 7 bases separated the two germline ends. This CDR3 contains 13 residues. The DNA for the CDR3 is TGTGCCAGCAGCCCACAGGGTAACTATGGCTACACCTTC. Translating it yields CASSPQGNYGYTF.

This clone came up a few times. The chain combines TRBV12-5 with TRBJ2-3, with 7 bases that match TRBD1. Germline V gives CDR1 LGHNT, CDR2 FRNRAP. The trim removed 3 bases at V and 1 base at J, leaving 7 bases unmatched. The CDR3 has 16 amino acids. The CDR3 coding sequence is TGTGCTAGTGGTTTTAGGGGGCAGGACGGCACAGATACGCAGTATTTT. Residues: CASGFRGQDGTDTQYF.

This clone appeared once. This chain links TRBV7-8 with TRBJ1-5; D perhaps matches TRBD1 (5 bases). V shed 2 bases and J shed 3 bases, with 17 bases lying between them. Germline loops: CDR1 SGHVS, CDR2 FQNEAQ. The CDR3 length is 17 residues. CDR3 sequence: CASSLKVGDGYNQPQHF. The CDR3 region has the DNA TGTGCCAGCAGCTTAAAGGTTGGGGACGGATACAATCAGCCCCAGCATTTT.

This chain joins TRBV5-1 and TRBJ1-1; D is uncertain. Deletions cut 0 bases from V and 0 bases from J, with 9 bases between. The V gene's germline CDR1 is SGHRS and CDR2 YFSETQ. The CDR3 has 15 residues. This chain's CDR3 is CASSLEGTMNTEAFF. The CDR3 DNA follows: TGCGCCAGCAGCTTGGAAGGTACTATGAACACTGAAGCTTTCTTT. The entire variable domain, with the rest obtained from reference TRBV5-1 and TRBJ1-1, is as follows: KAGVTQTPRYLIKTRGQQVTLSCSPISGHRSVSWYQQTPGQGLQFLFEYFSETQRNKGNFPGRFSGRQFSNSRSEMNVSTLELGDSALYLCASSLEGTMNTEAFFGQGTRLTVV.

Relative to its sample, this clone is medium-sized. This chain connects TRBV7-9 to TRBJ1-5; D ambiguous. The germline CDR1 and CDR2 sequences are SEHNR and FQNEAQ (reference sequence). CDR3 size: 15 residues. Trimming removed 0 bases from V and 3 bases from J, with 9 bases in between. This CDR3 is CASSLALGDNQPQHF. In nucleotides, the CDR3 is TGTGCCAGCAGCTTAGCGCTTGGTGACAATCAGCCCCAGCATTTT. Using reference TRBV7-9 and TRBJ1-5 for the parts outside the CDR3, the full variable domain is DTGVSQNPRHKITKRGQNVTFRCDPISEHNRLYWYRQTLGQGPEFLTYFQNEAQLEKSRLLSDRFSAERPKGSFSTLEIQRTEQGDSAMYLCASSLALGDNQPQHFGDGTRLSIL.

The V call is TRBV11-2, the J call TRBJ2-7, with TRBD1 matching 8 bases. CDR1 is SGHAT and CDR2 is FQNNGV in the germline V gene. J was trimmed by 3 bases and V by 5 bases; bases with no gene match: 6. This CDR3 is 14 amino acids long. The CDR3 DNA is TGTGCCAGCAGCCCGAGGACAGGGCTCTACGAGCAGTACTTC. It is translated as CASSPRTGLYEQYF.

This clone was detected once. The J gene is TRBJ2-7, the V gene TRBV6-6; 11 nucleotides align to TRBD2. CDR1 is MNHNY, CDR2 SVGAGI, per germline (reference sequence). The ends lost 5 bases at V and 0 bases at J; junction bases unmatched: 3. This CDR3 spans 15 amino acids. The CDR3: CASSLLAGDSYEQYF. CDR3 DNA: TGTGCCAGCAGTCTACTAGCGGGAGACTCCTACGAGCAGTACTTC.

This chain uses TRBV7-7 with TRBJ1-1; D not certain. Germline V gene sequence: CDR1 SSHAT, CDR2 FNYEAQ (reference sequence). The CDR3 extends over 13 amino acids. V was cut by 1 base and J by 0 bases, with 3 bases left in between. As DNA, the CDR3 is TGTGCCAGCAGCTTAGACCTGAACACTGAAGCTTTCTTT. It is translated as CASSLDLNTEAFF.

J is TRBJ1-1 and V is TRBV5-4; TRBD1 might be the D (6 bases). The CDR3 loop spans 15 amino acids. CDR1 and CDR2 (germline): SGHNT, YYREEE (reference sequence). V gave up 1 base and J gave up 5 bases, with 15 bases separating them. CDR3 sequence (DNA): TGTGCCAGCAGCTTGCGCCGGGGGGCCGAGACTGAAGCTTTCTTT. Residues: CASSLRRGAETEAFF.

J is TRBJ2-5 and V is TRBV7-9; no reliable D call. This CDR3 is built from 14 residues. Germline CDR1 is SEHNR and CDR2 is FQNEAQ (reference sequence). Trimming cost V 1 base and J 4 bases, with 10 bases left between them. CDR3 sequence reads: CASSLGAGGETQYF. CDR3 bases: TGTGCCAGCAGCTTAGGGGCAGGCGGAGAGACCCAGTACTTC.

V and J are TRBV7-2 and TRBJ2-6, with 7 nucleotides matching TRBD2. J lost 2 bases, V lost 3 bases, and 1 base had no gene match. The CDR3 consists of 15 residues. Germline CDR1 is SGHTA and CDR2 is FQGNSA. As DNA, the CDR3 is TGTGCCAGCAGCTTGGGGGGGACTGGGGCCAACGTCCTGACTTTC. Encoded protein: CASSLGGTGANVLTF.

The chain couples TRBV11-2 to TRBJ2-7; the match to TRBD1 covers 10 bases. The CDR3 spans 14 residues. From germline, CDR1 is SGHAT and CDR2 FQNNGV. V trimming: 3 bases; J trimming: 7 bases; junction bases outside the gene matches: 6. As DNA, the CDR3 is TGTGCCAGCAGCTTCCGGGACAGGGGAAGAGAGCAGTACTTC. It is translated as CASSFRDRGREQYF.

This clone was recorded a few times. This chain uses TRBV2 with TRBJ1-5; D remains ambiguous. CDR3 size: 14 residues. The germline CDR1 and CDR2 sequences are SNHLY and FYNNEI. The germline V and J ends were trimmed by 4 bases and 4 bases, with 11 bases remaining between them. The CDR3 spells CASSVERINQPQHF. CDR3 coding DNA: TGTGCCAGCAGTGTGGAACGTATTAATCAGCCCCAGCATTTT.

This clone was counted only a few times. The rearrangement joins TRBV29-1 to TRBJ2-3; D gene uncertain. V gave up 7 bases and J gave up 2 bases, with 4 bases separating them. CDR1 SQVTM and CDR2 ANQGSEA come from the germline V gene. The CDR3 contains 10 residues. The CDR3 DNA is TGCAGCGAGAACACAGATACGCAGTATTTT. Translated: CSENTDTQYF.

The sample holds one count of this clone. V and J are TRBV27 and TRBJ1-6; TRBD1 matches at 9 bases. The germline V gene has CDR1 MNHEY and CDR2 SMNVEV (reference sequence). CDR3 size: 16 residues. V dropped 3 bases and J dropped 10; count of bases not matched to a gene: 10. The CDR3 reads CASSFTANRGRSPLHF. CDR3 bases: TGTGCCAGCAGTTTCACTGCCAACAGGGGGCGGTCACCCCTCCACTTT.

This chain connects TRBV6-5 to TRBJ1-1; D uncertain. V gave up 7 bases and J gave up 7 bases, with 16 bases separating them. The germline gives CDR1 MNHEY, CDR2 SVGAGI. The CDR3 has 13 residues. The CDR3 region is CASKAGFGSEAFF. The DNA of the CDR3 is TGTGCCAGCAAGGCAGGATTTGGCAGTGAAGCTTTCTTT.

The chain recombines TRBV7-9 with TRBJ1-2; D uncertain. CDR1 and CDR2 (germline): SEHNR, FQNEAQ (reference sequence). The CDR3 consists of 13 residues. Trimming pared 2 bases from V and 3 bases from J, leaving 7 bases between. In DNA, the CDR3 is TGTGCCAGCAGCTTAAACTACTACTATGGCTACACCTTC. Encoded protein: CASSLNYYYGYTF.

The rearrangement links TRBV5-1 to TRBJ2-7; a weak D match, TRBD2 (6 bases). The V and J ends lost 0 bases and 2 bases respectively, with 9 bases between them. Germline assignment: CDR1 SGHRS and CDR2 YFSETQ. The CDR3 spans 14 residues. The CDR3 region has the DNA TGCGCCAGCAGCTTGGCGGGGAGGACCTACGAGCAGTACTTC. This sequence encodes CASSLAGRTYEQYF.

This clone appeared many times. The V gene is TRBV28, the J gene TRBJ2-1, with D perhaps TRBD2 (7 bases). The CDR3 consists of 14 residues. Germline V CDR1 and CDR2: MDHEN, SYDVKM. Trimming left V 5 bases short and J 10 bases short, with 18 bases between. CDR3: CASSVQRGGQEQFF. DNA for the CDR3: TGTGCCAGCAGTGTACAGAGGGGGGGTCAGGAGCAGTTCTTC.

The gene calls are TRBV7-3 and TRBJ2-2; a possible D gene is TRBD2 (5 bases). Between the trimmed V and J ends, which lost 2 bases and 6 bases, there was a span of 16 bases. The CDR3 spans 16 residues. Per the germline V gene, CDR1 is SGHTA and CDR2 is FQGTGA. The CDR3 nucleotides are TGTGCCAGCAGCTTACGGGGTGGTAGCGTATCCGGGGAGCTGTTTTTT. As protein: CASSLRGGSVSGELFF.

V and J are TRBV28 and TRBJ1-5, with D tentatively TRBD1 (6 bases). The CDR3 contains 16 residues. Germline CDR1 reads MDHEN; CDR2 reads SYDVKM. V lost 6 bases to trimming and J lost 0 bases, with 15 bases between them. This chain's CDR3 is CASSPDTGNSNQPQHF. CDR3 sequence (DNA): TGTGCCAGCAGCCCCGATACAGGGAATAGCAATCAGCCCCAGCATTTT.

J is TRBJ1-2 and V is TRBV5-8; D unresolved. Germline assignment: CDR1 SGHTS and CDR2 YDEGEE. Trimming took 5 bases from V and 4 from J, leaving 6 bases between them. There are 11 residues in the CDR3. The CDR3 region has the DNA TGTGCCAGCAGATGGGTCTATGGCTACACCTTC. Protein: CASRWVYGYTF.

This chain connects TRBV11-2 to TRBJ1-1, with D possibly TRBD1 on 6 matching bases. Germline V gives CDR1 SGHAT, CDR2 FQNNGV. The CDR3 runs 14 residues. The V end lost 1 base, the J end lost 4 bases, and 10 bases lay between the germline ends. CDR3 DNA sequence: TGTGCCAGCAGCTTAGTATCGGGGGCCACTGAAGCTTTCTTT. Residues: CASSLVSGATEAFF.

In DNA form, the CDR3 reads TGTGCCAGCAGGGACAGCGCTTGGCAGCCCCAGCATTTT. It is translated as CASRDSAWQPQHF. V is TRBV27 and J is TRBJ1-5, with D tentatively TRBD1 (6 bases). Trimming shortened V by 6 bases and J by 7 bases, and 13 bases separated the two germline ends. The CDR3 contains 13 residues. Germline V gene data show CDR1 as MNHEY and CDR2 as SMNVEV (reference sequence).

The chain uses TRBV9 and TRBJ2-7; D ambiguous. CDR3 length equals 14 residues. From germline, CDR1 is SGDLS and CDR2 YYNGEE. Trimming shortened V by 0 bases and J by 5 bases, and 12 bases separated the two germline ends. CDR3 nucleotide sequence: TGTGCCAGCAGCGTAGACGGGCGGATCCACGAGCAGTACTTC. Its translation is CASSVDGRIHEQYF.

This clone showed up just a few times. V gene TRBV4-3 combines with J gene TRBJ1-6; possibly TRBD1 for D (5 bases). Germline V lookup: CDR1 LGHNA, CDR2 YSLEER. V was cut by 1 base and J by 5 bases, with 12 bases left in between. There are 16 residues in the CDR3. DNA of the CDR3: TGCGCCAGCAGCCAAGTCGGGGGAGGGGATAATTCACCCCTCCACTTT. Translating gives CASSQVGGGDNSPLHF.